This note documents a single TCR beta chain sequence. The antigen is unknown. The data were taken from a study of cytomegalovirus exposure and HLA in healthy donors. Overall study findings and caveats: A later analysis showed TCR association rates differing by HLA locus, peaking at DRB1 and lowest at HLA-C.

CDR1 is KGHSH and CDR2 is LQKENI in the germline V gene. The CDR3 spans 13 residues. Trimming removed 6 bases from V and 6 bases from J; junction bases left unmatched: 4. 60 Vbeta and 13 Jbeta primers were used in PCR. The data were produced by immunoSEQ multiplex PCR, yet TCRdb's version contains in-frame clones alone and is incomplete. The sample shows 150,000 to 180,000 clones, roughly 77% of them seen only once. Donors showed nominal health when sampled, although they likely had unrecorded immune exposures. The specimen sequenced was PBMCs. The clonotype originates from a man aged 25-40 years in good health and CMV-seropositive. The V gene is TRBV18, the J gene TRBJ1-4, with 7 bases fitting TRBD1. CDR3 residues: CASSPGQHEKLFF. The CDR3, as DNA: TGTGCCAGCTCCCCGGGACAGCATGAAAAACTGTTTTTT.